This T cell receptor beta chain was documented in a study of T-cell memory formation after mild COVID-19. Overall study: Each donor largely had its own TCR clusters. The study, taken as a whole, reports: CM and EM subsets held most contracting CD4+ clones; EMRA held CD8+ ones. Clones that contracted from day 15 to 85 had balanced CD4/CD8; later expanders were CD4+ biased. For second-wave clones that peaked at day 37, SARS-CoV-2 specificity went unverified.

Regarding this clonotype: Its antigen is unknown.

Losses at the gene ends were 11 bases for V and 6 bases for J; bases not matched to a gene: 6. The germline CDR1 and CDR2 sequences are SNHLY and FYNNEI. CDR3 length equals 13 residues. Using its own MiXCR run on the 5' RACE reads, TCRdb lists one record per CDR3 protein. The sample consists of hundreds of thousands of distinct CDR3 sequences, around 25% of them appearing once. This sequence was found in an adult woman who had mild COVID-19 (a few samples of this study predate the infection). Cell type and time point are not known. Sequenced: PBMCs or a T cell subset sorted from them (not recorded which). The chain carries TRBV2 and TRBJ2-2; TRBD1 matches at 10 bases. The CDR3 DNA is TGTGCCGGGTGGACAGGGGGGGCCGGGGAGCTGTTTTTT. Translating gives CAGWTGGAGELFF.